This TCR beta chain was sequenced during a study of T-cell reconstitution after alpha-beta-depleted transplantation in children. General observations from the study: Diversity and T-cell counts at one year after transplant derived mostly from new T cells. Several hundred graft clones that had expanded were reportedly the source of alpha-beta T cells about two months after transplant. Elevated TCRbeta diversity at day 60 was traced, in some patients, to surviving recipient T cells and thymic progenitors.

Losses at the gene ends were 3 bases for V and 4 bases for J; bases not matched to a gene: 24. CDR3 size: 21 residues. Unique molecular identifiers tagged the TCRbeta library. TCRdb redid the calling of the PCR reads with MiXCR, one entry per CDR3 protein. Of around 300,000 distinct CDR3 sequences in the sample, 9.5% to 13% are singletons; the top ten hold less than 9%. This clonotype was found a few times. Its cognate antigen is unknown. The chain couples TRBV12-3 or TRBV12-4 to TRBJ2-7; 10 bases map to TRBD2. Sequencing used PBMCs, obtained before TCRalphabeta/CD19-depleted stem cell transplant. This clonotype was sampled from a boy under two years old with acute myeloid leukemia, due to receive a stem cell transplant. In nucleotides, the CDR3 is TGTGCCAGCAGTTTCTTCCCCCCCGGGACTAGCGACCACGGGAGCAGATACGAGCAGTACTTC. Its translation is CASSFFPPGTSDHGSRYEQYF.